Listed below are T cell receptor beta chains from one sample, sequenced in a study of regulatory T cells in long-lasting Graves disease. Each CDR3 protein is one row after TCRdb ran MiXCR on the multiplex PCR reads. This sample carries about 620,000 distinct CDR3 sequences, roughly 15% of them seen once, and the ten largest clones take about 20%. These data are also associated with another study on T cells in Graves' hyperthyroidism and ophthalmopathy.

Sequences were derived from peripheral blood mononuclear cells (PBMCs), sampled at new diagnosis, from a patient treated with antithyroid drugs. The receptors come from a woman aged 25 to 39 with Graves disease. The CDR3 runs from the conserved cysteine through the conserved F or W. D genes are given only for firm matches. Size is omitted from some rows. Given values are once, few, many or a class for expanded clones.

length,size,D,J,V,DNA,CDR3
16,many,TRBD2,TRBJ2-7,TRBV7-8,TGTGCCAGCAGTTCGCGGACTAGCGGGAGTCCCTACGAGCAGTACTTC,CASSSRTSGSPYEQYF
12,many,-,TRBJ1-2,TRBV29-1,TGCAGCGTTGTTAACGGACGGAATGGCTACACCTTC,CSVVNGRNGYTF
15,-,TRBD1,TRBJ1-5,TRBV19,TGTGCCAGTAGTATAGAGGACAGGGGCAATCAGCCCCAGCATTTT,CASSIEDRGNQPQHF
14,few,-,TRBJ2-1,TRBV7-2,TGTGCCAGCTCGGCGGGACTGACGGGGAATGAGCAGTTCTTC,CASSAGLTGNEQFF
17,many,-,TRBJ1-5,TRBV24-1,TGTGCCACCAGTGATTTCGGCACGGGAGGGATGAATCAGCCCCAGCATTTT,CATSDFGTGGMNQPQHF
15,-,-,TRBJ2-1,TRBV24-1,TGTGCCACCAGAAAAGGGGGGGATTCTTACAATGAGCAGTTCTTC,CATRKGGDSYNEQFF
13,few,-,TRBJ1-2,TRBV28,TGTGCCAGCAATGTAGGCTCCTCCTATGGCTACACCTTC,CASNVGSSYGYTF
15,few,TRBD2,TRBJ2-2,TRBV20-1,TGCAGTGCTCCCTCGGGAGGATTTGGCACCGGGGAGCTGTTTTTT,CSAPSGGFGTGELFF
15,many,TRBD1,TRBJ1-5,TRBV2,TGTGCCAGCAGGGACCCGGACAGGGCCCATCAGCCCCAGCATTTT,CASRDPDRAHQPQHF
16,-,TRBD1,TRBJ1-6,TRBV10-3,TGTGCCATCAGTGAGTCGGCGGGACAGGAGGGTTCACCCCTCCACTTT,CAISESAGQEGSPLHF
15,once,-,TRBJ1-3,TRBV7-9,TGTGCCAGCAGCCGCCCGGGCGTCTACGGGAACACCATATATTTT,CASSRPGVYGNTIYF
15,-,TRBD1,TRBJ1-4,TRBV28,TGTGCCAGCAGGGCGCCGGGGACAGGAGGTGAAAAACTGTTTTTT,CASRAPGTGGEKLFF
16,-,TRBD2,TRBJ2-1,TRBV5-1,TGCGCCAGCAGCTTGGAGGCCGGGACTAGTTACAATGAGCAGTTCTTC,CASSLEAGTSYNEQFF
14,few,-,TRBJ2-2,TRBV19,TGTGCCAGTAGCTCTCAACACGAGGGCGGGGAGCTGTTTTTT,CASSSQHEGGELFF
15,-,-,TRBJ2-3,TRBV7-8,TGTGCCAGCAGCTTCGAAGGAAGTTTCGCAGATACGCAGTATTTT,CASSFEGSFADTQYF
14,few,-,TRBJ1-3,TRBV30,TGTGCCCAGACAGCGATTCTATCTGGAAACACCATATATTTT,CAQTAILSGNTIYF
14,many,TRBD2,TRBJ2-1,TRBV12-3/TRBV12-4,TGTGCCAGCAGTTTTAGCGGGAGTCACAATGAGCAGTTCTTC,CASSFSGSHNEQFF
13,many,TRBD1,TRBJ1-1,TRBV20-1,TGCAGTGCCCAGGGGGGAGGGGACACTGAAGCTTTCTTT,CSAQGGGDTEAFF
17,many,TRBD2,TRBJ2-3,TRBV11-1,TGTGCCAGCAGCTTAGCGCTTACTAGCGGGGACACAGATACGCAGTATTTT,CASSLALTSGDTDTQYF
12,many,-,TRBJ1-2,TRBV28,TGTGCCAGCAGGCTTGGGACGACTCCCTACACCTTC,CASRLGTTPYTF
13,many,-,TRBJ2-5,TRBV6-1,TGTGCCAGCAGTGGAAGGGATGGGGAGACCCAGTACTTC,CASSGRDGETQYF
14,many,TRBD1,TRBJ2-3,TRBV29-1,TGCAGCGGCACCGGGACAGGGTTCACAGATACGCAGTATTTT,CSGTGTGFTDTQYF
14,many,TRBD1,TRBJ2-7,TRBV12-3/TRBV12-4,TGTGCCAGCAGCCTGGGACAGGGAGACTACGAGCAGTACTTC,CASSLGQGDYEQYF
15,-,-,TRBJ1-4,TRBV20-1,TGCAGTGCTAGAGGGGATCGGGGGCTAGGAGAAAAACTGTTTTTT,CSARGDRGLGEKLFF
18,many,TRBD2,TRBJ2-1,TRBV7-9,TGTGCCAGCAGCTTAGGGGGGGGACTAGCGGCTTCCTACAATGAGCAGTTCTTC,CASSLGGGLAASYNEQFF
11,many,-,TRBJ1-4,TRBV6-1,TGTGCTGGAGGACAGAGTGAAAAACTGTTTTTT,CAGGQSEKLFF
15,once,-,TRBJ1-1,TRBV5-1,TGCGCCAGCAGCTTGGAGTCCAGGGAGAACACTGAAGCTTTCTTT,CASSLESRENTEAFF
13,-,-,TRBJ1-1,TRBV6-2/TRBV6-3,TGTGCCGGGACGAGGGCCCGGGGCACTGAAGCTTTCTTT,CAGTRARGTEAFF
13,few,-,TRBJ2-5,TRBV29-1,TGCAGCGTTGAACGAAATGGGGGAGAGACCCAGTACTTC,CSVERNGGETQYF
15,-,-,TRBJ2-3,TRBV12-3/TRBV12-4,TGTGCCAGCAGTTTGAGCTCATTTCACACAGATACGCAGTATTTT,CASSLSSFHTDTQYF
14,-,TRBD1,TRBJ2-2,TRBV19,TGTGCCAGTTCTTCCGGGACAGGGTTCGGGGAGCTGTTTTTT,CASSSGTGFGELFF
16,few,-,TRBJ2-5,TRBV6-5,TGTGCCAGCAGTTACGGTTTTACAGGTGTCGTCGAGACCCAGTACTTC,CASSYGFTGVVETQYF
14,many,TRBD1,TRBJ2-7,TRBV2,TGTGCCAGCAGTGGGGACAGCCCCCTCTACGAGCAGTACTTC,CASSGDSPLYEQYF